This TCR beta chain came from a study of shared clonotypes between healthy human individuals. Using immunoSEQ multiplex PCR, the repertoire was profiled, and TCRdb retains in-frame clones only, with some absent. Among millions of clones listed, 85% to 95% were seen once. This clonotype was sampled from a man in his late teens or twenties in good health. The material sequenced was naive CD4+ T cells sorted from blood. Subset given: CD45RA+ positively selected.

The CDR3 DNA reads as TGCGCCAGCAGCCAAAACAGGAACACTGAAGCTTTCTTT. It translates to CASSQNRNTEAFF. This chain joins TRBV5-1 and TRBJ1-1; D unresolved. V was shortened by 4 bases and J by 1 base, with 8 bases between the two germline ends. Germline V gene lookup returns CDR1 SGHRS and CDR2 YFSETQ. The CDR3 is 13 residues long. Combining the CDR3 with reference TRBV5-1 and TRBJ1-1 gives the whole variable domain KAGVTQTPRYLIKTRGQQVTLSCSPISGHRSVSWYQQTPGQGLQFLFEYFSETQRNKGNFPGRFSGRQFSNSRSEMNVSTLELGDSALYLCASSQNRNTEAFFGQGTRLTVV.